The sequence of this TCR beta chain was determined in a study of Graves' ophthalmopathy and Graves' hyperthyroidism (dated 2018 in TCRdb). General notes on the study: Hyperthyroidism was defined as stable when no progression to ophthalmopathy occurred within 18 months of follow-up. In more than 5 hyperthyroidism patients, the T-cell repertoire of thyroid tissue was compared with the T-cell repertoire of blood. Following sample collection, hyperthyroidism patients were given methimazole at a starting dose of 30 mg daily, and ophthalmopathy patients were given high-dose intravenous methylprednisolone. To tell Graves' ophthalmopathy apart from Graves' hyperthyroidism, and to predict which patients would progress to ophthalmopathy, the study relied on TCR beta repertoire signatures. In total, around 130 blood samples were TCR-sequenced: 40 to 45 ophthalmopathy, 80 or so hyperthyroidism and some 17 hyperthyroidism-to-ophthalmopathy patients. To explore V-J signatures distinguishing ophthalmopathy from hyperthyroidism, a discovery set of 100 patients (fewer than 45 ophthalmopathy, over 55 stable hyperthyroidism) was enrolled. An independent validation cohort was composed of 18 hyperthyroidism patients and more than 15 patients who later progressed from hyperthyroidism to ophthalmopathy.

The CDR3 runs 12 amino acids, cysteine and phenylalanine included. The CDR3 DNA has 36 bases and is translated from base 1. Sequences SGHTA (CDR1) and FQGNSA (CDR2) are obtained from the germline V gene. Overall study outcomes, separate from this receptor: Most of the expanded thyroid clonotypes with a frequency above 0.001 were also detected in blood, and it was suggested that the thyroid immune response may be reflected by blood repertoires. In validation, the model predicted ophthalmopathy progression with 55% to 71% sensitivity and 72.22% specificity; more than ten predicted patients were CT-confirmed with GO in a median of around 6.5 months. Sample size was not predetermined statistically, and investigators were not blinded to group allocation. In cross-validation, the 13-signature model distinguished ophthalmopathy from stable hyperthyroidism with 85% to 90% sensitivity and about 81% specificity, and in the test set the corresponding values were roughly 80% and 76%.

Hyperthyroidism patients were newly diagnosed, were aged 18 to 65 years, and had a disease duration under 2 months. Patients with other autoimmune diseases, uncontrolled infections, pregnancy or lactation were excluded from the study. Diagnosis relied on clinical symptoms, serum thyroxine, TRAb, thyroid ultrasound and orbital computed tomography. Total RNA was extracted using Trizol reagent, and RNA quality was checked on an Agilent 2100 Bioanalyzer. For repertoire sequencing, the TCR beta CDR3 regions were amplified from RNA transcripts. The first round of RT-PCR was done with HTBI primers and the Qiagen OneStep RT-PCR kit, and was followed by a second round of multiplex PCR, then size selection and purification. Libraries were sequenced paired-end with 100 bp reads on an Illumina HiSeq2000. Processing in the source paper ran as follows. Reads were processed with SOAPnuke, discarding reads with adapters, uncalled bases, mean Phred below 15, or no exact constant-primer or identifier match. High-quality paired reads were merged with COPE v1.2.5. Clonotypes were defined as unique nucleotide sequences and were aligned to IMGT TRB V, D and J references using MiTCR v1.1. Only V-J combinations with frequency above 0.0001 were analysed, covering approximately 99% of repertoires. For each V-J combination, a TCR clonal expansion and chaos score was defined as F50 clonal expansion divided by the chaos observed in the TCRdist matrix. Features were reduced by Welch's t-statistics and random forest to 10 to 15 V-J combinations, which fed a naive Bayes classifier. The similarity between thyroid and blood repertoires was quantified using the Morisita-Horn index. Using fastp trimming at Q25 and MiXCR clonotype assembly, TCRdb reanalyzed the public sequencing data and kept in-frame beta chains. Every CDR3 protein is listed once, alongside the most common genes and DNA of its rows. The V and J calls were determined by TCRdb, not by the authors. The sample includes around 1.1 million distinct CDR3 sequences, with around a third observed a single time. Jointly, the top ten make up around 10% of the sample.

About this clonotype: Its antigen target is currently unknown. The record has no base qualities; no much larger clone is one base away.

This chain joins TRBV7-2 to TRBJ2-7, with no D gene named confidently. The J call may be in error: the DNA end matches TRBJ2-1 better. Sequencing was performed on peripheral blood or thyroid tissue (not recorded which). The clonotype was recovered from an adult man with Graves' hyperthyroidism. The bases read TGTGCCAGCAGCTTAGCGAAAAATGAGCAGTTCTTC. Its protein reads: CASSLAKNEQFF.